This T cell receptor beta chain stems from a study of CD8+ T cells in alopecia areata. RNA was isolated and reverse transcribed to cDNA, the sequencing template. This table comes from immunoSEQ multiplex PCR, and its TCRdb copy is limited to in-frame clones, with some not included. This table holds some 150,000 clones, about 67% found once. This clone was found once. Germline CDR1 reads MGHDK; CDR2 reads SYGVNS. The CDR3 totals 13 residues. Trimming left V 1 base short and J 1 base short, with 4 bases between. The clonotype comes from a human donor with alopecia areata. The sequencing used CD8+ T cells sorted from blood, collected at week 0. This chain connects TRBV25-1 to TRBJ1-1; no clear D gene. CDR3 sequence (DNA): TGTGCCAGCAGTGAATGGGGGAACACTGAAGCTTTCTTT. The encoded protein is CASSEWGNTEAFF. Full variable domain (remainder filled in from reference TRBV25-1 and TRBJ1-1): EADIYQTPRYLVIGTGKKITLECSQTMGHDKMYWYQQDPGMELHLIHYSYGVNSTEKGDLSSESTVSRIRTEHFPLTLESARPSHTSQYLCASSEWGNTEAFFGQGTRLTVV.